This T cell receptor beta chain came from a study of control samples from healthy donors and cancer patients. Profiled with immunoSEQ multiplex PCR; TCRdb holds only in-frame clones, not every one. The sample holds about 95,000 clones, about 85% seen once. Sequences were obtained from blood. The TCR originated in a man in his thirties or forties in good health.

The CDR3 DNA sequence: TGTGCCTGGAGCCGAGGGGCAGGGGAAAATGAAAAACTGTTTTTT. The encoded protein is CAWSRGAGENEKLFF. The chain links TRBV30 to TRBJ1-4; D is perhaps TRBD1 (6 bases). CDR3 length: 15 amino acids. The germline CDR1 and CDR2 sequences are GTSNPN and SVGIG (reference sequence). V was pared by 3 bases and J by 5 bases, with 16 bases between.